The rows below give T cell receptor beta chains drawn from one sample of a study of T-cell memory formation after mild COVID-19. TCRdb redid the calling of the 5' RACE reads with MiXCR, one entry per CDR3 protein. Among around 250,000 distinct CDR3 sequences listed, 16% were seen once. Sample: PBMCs or a T cell subset sorted from them (not recorded which). The receptors here all came from a man aged 18 to 30 who had mild COVID-19 (a few samples of this study predate the infection). Cell type and time point are not known. Each CDR3 is given with its conserved first and last residue. The D gene is left open where the match is weak. Not every row has a clone size; where given, it reads once, few, many or a size class.

cdr3_length,j_call,d_call,clone_size,v_call,cdr3_nt,cdr3_aa
16,TRBJ2-3,.,.,TRBV4-1,TGCGCCAGCAGCCAAGGTGTCCTAGATAGCACAGATACGCAGTATTTT,CASSQGVLDSTDTQYF
13,TRBJ1-5,TRBD1,.,TRBV29-1,TGCAGCGTAACAACAGGGGGCAATCAGCCCCAGCATTTT,CSVTTGGNQPQHF
14,TRBJ2-3,.,.,TRBV5-1,TGCGCCAGCAGCTTGGACCCGGGGGCAGATACGCAGTATTTT,CASSLDPGADTQYF
15,TRBJ2-5,TRBD2,few,TRBV9,TGTGCCAGCAGCGTAGGACTAGCGGGGTTCGAGACCCAGTACTTC,CASSVGLAGFETQYF
15,TRBJ1-1,TRBD1,few,TRBV20-1,TGCAGTGCTACGACCGGGGGACAGGGGTACACTGAAGCTTTCTTT,CSATTGGQGYTEAFF
15,TRBJ2-3,TRBD1,.,TRBV7-9,TGTGCCAGCAGCCTGGGACAGAGCTTCACAGATACGCAGTATTTT,CASSLGQSFTDTQYF
13,TRBJ1-1,.,few,TRBV6-5,TGTGCCAGCAGAACGGGGGGCGCGGCTGAAGCTTTCTTT,CASRTGGAAEAFF
14,TRBJ2-2,.,many,TRBV20-1,TGCAGTGCTAGAGGTTGGGTTCACACCGGGGAGCTGTTTTTT,CSARGWVHTGELFF
17,TRBJ2-1,TRBD2,.,TRBV7-2,TGTGCCAGCAGCCCGACGGGGGGGGGGCCTCCATGGAATGAGCAGTTCTTC,CASSPTGGGPPWNEQFF
15,TRBJ2-5,TRBD2,many,TRBV5-1,TGCGCCAGCGCCACGACCGGGGGGGCTTTTCAGACCCAGTACTTC,CASATTGGAFQTQYF
11,TRBJ2-2,.,once,TRBV30,TGTGCCTGGAGTGTATTTGGGGAGCTGTTTTTT,CAWSVFGELFF